Listed here are 10 T cell receptor beta chains from one sample, sequenced in a study of T cells in localized non-small cell lung cancer. Profiling relied on immunoSEQ multiplex PCR, and the TCRdb table lists in-frame clones only, not all of them. Of over 45,000 clones detected, approximately 80% appear once; the ten largest clones hold roughly a sixth. The starting material was peripheral blood, obtained before any cancer treatment. These receptors all stem from a man aged 40 to 70 with stage I squamous cell lung carcinoma.

By its share, this clone is medium-sized (0.01 to 0.1%). This chain uses TRBV27 with TRBJ1-1; TRBD1 is a possible D gene (6 bases). The germline V gene has CDR1 MNHEY and CDR2 SMNVEV (reference sequence). V was clipped by 4 bases and J by 8 bases, with 11 bases between them. The CDR3 runs 12 residues. The CDR3 is CASSSGAREAFF. The CDR3 DNA follows: TGTGCCAGCAGTTCAGGGGCGCGGGAAGCTTTCTTT.

This clone was detected once. The J gene is TRBJ2-3, the V gene TRBV19; maybe TRBD1 (6 bases). The CDR3 length is 13 residues. The V and J ends lost 4 bases and 9 bases respectively, with 14 bases between them. In germline, CDR1 is LNHDA, CDR2 SQIVND (reference sequence). This chain's CDR3 is CASSTGDKWTQYF. The CDR3 coding sequence is TGTGCCAGTAGTACCGGGGACAAGTGGACGCAGTATTTT.

The chain recombines TRBV30 with TRBJ2-3; D gene uncertain. This CDR3 comprises 14 residues. V was cut by 0 bases and J by 1 base, with 8 bases left in between. Germline lookup yields CDR1 GTSNPN and CDR2 SVGIG (reference sequence). The DNA of the CDR3 is TGTGCCTGGAGTGTACTCGGCCGCACAGATACGCAGTATTTT. It codes for CAWSVLGRTDTQYF.

This clone was seen ten or more times. The chain links TRBV5-8 to TRBJ2-5; the match to TRBD2 covers 8 bases. Germline-derived CDR1 and CDR2 are SGHTS and YDEGEE. The junction had 6 bases not matched to a gene; V was cut back by 2 bases and J by 3 bases. The CDR3 has 15 amino acids. CDR3: CASSFMRGAEETQYF. Here the CDR3 DNA reads TGTGCCAGCAGCTTCATGCGGGGGGCGGAAGAGACCCAGTACTTC. Using reference TRBV5-8 and TRBJ2-5 for the parts outside the CDR3, the full variable domain is EAGVTQSPTHLIKTRGQQATLRCSPISGHTSVYWYQQALGLGLQFLLWYDEGEERNRGNFPPRFSGRQFPNYSSELNVNALELEDSALYLCASSFMRGAEETQYFGPGTRLLVL.

V and J are TRBV18 and TRBJ2-7; a possible D gene is TRBD1 (5 bases). Per the germline V gene, CDR1 is KGHSH and CDR2 is LQKENI. This CDR3 region has 17 residues. The germline V and J ends were trimmed by 0 bases and 4 bases, with 19 bases remaining between them. The CDR3, as DNA: TGTGCCAGCTCACCACCACAGGTAGAGTGGTTTGGATACGAGCAGTACTTC. Its protein product is CASSPPQVEWFGYEQYF.

A single count supports this clone. CDR3 nucleotide sequence: TGTGCCAGCAGCTTAGAGACAGGGGGCCGAAATCAGCCCCAGCATTTT. Amino acid sequence: CASSLETGGRNQPQHF. The chain has TRBV7-8 and TRBJ1-5, with 10 bases aligning to TRBD1. J lost 4 bases, V lost 1 base, and 4 bases had no gene match. Per the germline V gene, CDR1 is SGHVS and CDR2 is FQNEAQ. The length of the CDR3 is 16 residues.

The chain has TRBV11-2 and TRBJ2-4, with no clear D. Germline V gene sequence: CDR1 SGHAT, CDR2 FQNNGV. Trimming removed 5 bases at V and 2 bases at J, with 13 bases between. The CDR3 consists of 15 residues. The CDR3 reads CASSPHAGSKNIQYF. CDR3 DNA: TGTGCCAGCAGCCCCCACGCCGGATCCAAAAACATTCAGTACTTC.

This clone was picked up one time. The chain couples TRBV19 to TRBJ1-1, with a possible D match to TRBD1 (6 bases). Trimming took off 2 bases at V and 6 bases at J, with 7 bases between the two ends. The CDR3 totals 12 residues. CDR1 is LNHDA, CDR2 SQIVND, per germline (reference sequence). The CDR3 sequence is CASSIRGAEAFF. In DNA, the CDR3 is TGTGCCAGTAGTATAAGGGGGGCTGAAGCTTTCTTT.

The V and J genes are TRBV4-2 and TRBJ1-2, with TRBD1 as a possible D gene (6 bases). The CDR3 extends over 13 amino acids. Trimming stripped 1 base from V and 7 bases from J, with 10 bases between. Per germline, CDR1 LGHNA and CDR2 YNFKEQ. The CDR3 loop is CASSQGQAGGYTF. CDR3 in DNA: TGTGCCAGCAGCCAAGGACAGGCAGGTGGCTACACCTTC.

The J gene is TRBJ2-1, the V gene TRBV23-1; TRBD1 is a possible D gene (5 bases). TRBV23-1 is placed among ORFs of uncertain function. The CDR3 covers 12 residues. Trimming took off 9 bases at V and 7 bases at J, with 13 bases between the two ends. The CDR3 sequence: CARGARRNEQFF. The CDR3 DNA reads TGCGCCAGAGGGGCGCGAAGAAATGAGCAGTTCTTC.